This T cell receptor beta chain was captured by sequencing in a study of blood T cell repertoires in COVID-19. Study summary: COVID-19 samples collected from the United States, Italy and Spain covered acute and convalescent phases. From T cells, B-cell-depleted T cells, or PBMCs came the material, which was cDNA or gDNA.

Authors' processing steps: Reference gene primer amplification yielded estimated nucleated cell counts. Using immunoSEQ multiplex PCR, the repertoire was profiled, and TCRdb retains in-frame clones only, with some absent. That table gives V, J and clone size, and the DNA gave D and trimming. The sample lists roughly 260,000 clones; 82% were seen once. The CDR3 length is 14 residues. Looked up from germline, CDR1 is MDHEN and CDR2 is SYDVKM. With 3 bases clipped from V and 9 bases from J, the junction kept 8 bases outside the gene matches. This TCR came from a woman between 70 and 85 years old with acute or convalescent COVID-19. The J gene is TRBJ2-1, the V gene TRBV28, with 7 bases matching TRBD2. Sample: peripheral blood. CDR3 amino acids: CASSFRERGTEQFF. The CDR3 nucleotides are TGTGCCAGCAGTTTCCGCGAGCGGGGTACTGAGCAGTTCTTC. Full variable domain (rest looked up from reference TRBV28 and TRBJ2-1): DVKVTQSSRYLVKRTGEKVFLECVQDMDHENMFWYRQDPGLGLRLIYFSYDVKMKEKGDIPEGYSVSREKKERFSLILESASTNQTSMYLCASSFRERGTEQFFGPGTRLTVL.